The 4 T cell receptor beta chains below all came from one sample that was sequenced in a study of cytomegalovirus exposure and HLA in healthy donors. The PCR made use of 60 Vbeta and 13 Jbeta primers. TCRdb's table, derived via immunoSEQ multiplex PCR, lists solely in-frame clones and lacks some. The sample has over 150,000 clones; less than 85% are singletons. What was sequenced was PBMCs. Receptor source: a man between 60 and 75 years old in good health and CMV-seronegative.

The rearrangement uses TRBV27 and TRBJ2-5; D is perhaps TRBD1 (6 bases). TRBJ2-7 explains the end of the DNA better; the J call may be wrong. This CDR3 has 15 residues. Looked up from germline, CDR1 is MNHEY and CDR2 is SMNVEV (reference sequence). The CDR3 nucleotides are TGTGCCAGCAGTTTATCGTCAGGGGCCTCCTACGAGCAGTACTTC. Translating gives CASSLSSGASYEQYF.

The chain joins TRBV19 to TRBJ2-2; D is uncertain. V lost 3 bases and J lost 2, with 7 bases in between. Germline assignment: CDR1 LNHDA and CDR2 SQIVND (reference sequence). The CDR3 is 14 residues long. The CDR3 nucleotides read TGTGCCAGTAGTATGACTTCTAACACCGGGGAGCTGTTTTTT. This gives the protein CASSMTSNTGELFF.

The rearrangement uses TRBV4-1 and TRBJ2-1; D might be TRBD2 (5 bases). Germline values: CDR1 MGHRA, CDR2 YSYEKL. The V end was cut by 3 bases, the J end by 9 bases, with 9 bases between. The CDR3 consists of 12 residues. The CDR3 loop is CASSQPAVEQFF. In nucleotides, the CDR3 is TGCGCCAGCAGCCAGCCAGCGGTTGAGCAGTTCTTC.

This clone was seen a few times. A read error may account for a junction end that differs from germline. V and J are TRBV7-9 and TRBJ1-1; D is uncertain. Per germline, CDR1 SEHNR and CDR2 FQNEAQ (reference sequence). The CDR3 runs to 12 residues. CDR3 protein: CSSSREGIEAFF. The CDR3 DNA reads TGTTCCAGCAGCCGGGAGGGCATTGAAGCTTTCTTT. The variable domain in full, completed from reference TRBV7-9 and TRBJ1-1, reads DTGVSQNPRHKITKRGQNVTFRCDPISEHNRLYWYRQTLGQGPEFLTYFQNEAQLEKSRLLSDRFSAERPKGSFSTLEIQRTEQGDSAMYLCSSSREGIEAFFGQGTRLTVV.